These T cell receptor delta chains were read from a single sample in a study of gamma-delta T cells after stem cell transplantation. TCRdb redid the clone calls on the RT-PCR reads with CATT. The data contain about 2,500 delta-chain clones, about 30% of them singletons. Sequenced material: gamma-delta T cells. These receptors all come from a human donor. It is not recorded whose cells these are; they may come from a transplant donor. Each CDR3 is given with its conserved first and last residue. The D gene is left open where the match is weak. Clone size appears in some rows only: once, few, many, or a class for an expanded clone.

d_call | clone_size | j_call | v_call | cdr3_nt | cdr3_aa
TRDD3 | medium-sized | TRDJ1 | TRDV2 | TGTGCCTGTGACTCTATACTGGGGGCGGATAAACTCATCTTT | CACDSILGADKLIF
TRDD3 | few | TRDJ1 | TRDV2 | TGTGCCTGTGACACGATACCTGGGGGCACAGAAAACAAACTCATCTTT | CACDTIPGGTENKLIF
- | - | TRDJ1 | TRDV2 | TGTGCCTGCGACACCGTAGGGGATTCCTCCCCTAAACTCATCTTT | CACDTVGDSSPKLIF
TRDD3 | few | TRDJ1 | TRDV2 | TGTGCCTGTGACTCCCTACTGGGGGATGCCACCGATAAACTCATCTTT | CACDSLLGDATDKLIF
TRDD2 | medium-sized | TRDJ1 | TRDV1 | TGTGCTCTTGGGGACCCTGGCCTTCCTACGAGTAGACGGGGCATAACCGATAAACTCATCTTT | CALGDPGLPTSRRGITDKLIF
- | few | TRDJ3 | TRDV2 | TGTGCCTGTGACACCCTCGGGGACGGTAGCTCCTGGGACACCCGACAGATGTTTTTC | CACDTLGDGSSWDTRQMFF
TRDD3 | - | TRDJ1 | TRDV1 | TGTGCTCTTGGGAAGGGATACTACCGTAGGGAGTACACCGATAAACTCATCTTT | CALGKGYYRREYTDKLIF
- | few | TRDJ1 | TRDV2 | TGTGCCTGTGACACGGTGGACCACGCCGATAAACTCATCTTT | CACDTVDHADKLIF
TRDD3 | few | TRDJ1 | TRDV2 | TGTGCCTGTGACACTGTACTGGGGGCCAACCATCCGTACACCGATAAACTCATCTTT | CACDTVLGANHPYTDKLIF
TRDD3 | - | TRDJ1 | TRDV2 | TGTGCCTGTGACACCGTAGGGGATAAATTGGACGATAAACTCATCTTT | CACDTVGDKLDDKLIF
TRDD3 | - | TRDJ1 | TRDV1 | TGTGCTCTTGGGGAACTTGGGATGGCCATTTCCTTTGATGGGGGATACGCGGAGTACACCGATAAACTCATCTTT | CALGELGMAISFDGGYAEYTDKLIF
TRDD3 | - | TRDJ1 | TRDV2 | TGTGCCTGTGACTCCGTCCCTTCCGGGACTGGGGGCCCTTACACCGATACACTCATCTTT | CACDSVPSGTGGPYTDTLIF
TRDD3 | few | TRDJ1 | TRDV2 | TGTGCCTGTGACCGACTGGGGGATTCGTACACCGATAAACTCATCTTT | CACDRLGDSYTDKLIF
TRDD3 | - | TRDJ1 | TRDV2 | TGTGCCTGTGACACCGTACAGGGGATACGCTTCGATAAACTCATCTTT | CACDTVQGIRFDKLIF
TRDD3 | few | TRDJ1 | TRDV2 | TGTGCCTGTGACGCTTTGGGGGATGTCACCGATAAACTCATCTTT | CACDALGDVTDKLIF
- | large | TRDJ1 | TRDV2 | TGTGCCTGTGACACCTTGGGGGGAAGTGCCGATAAACTCATCTTT | CACDTLGGSADKLIF